This TCR beta chain was sequenced in a study of early T cells in non-severe SARS-CoV-2 infection. Across the whole study: Unsorted whole-blood RNA was sequenced in bulk, leaving chains unpaired. Findings and limits, study-wide: The matching step, a VDJdb search, favored anti-spike CD8 responses and missed private and CD4 specificities.

This CDR3 has 16 amino acids. Germline values: CDR1 MNHNS, CDR2 SASEGT. V was clipped by 2 bases and J by 5 bases; unmatched bases: 11. This clonotype was observed a few times. The antigen remains undetermined. TCRdb reprocessed the 5' RACE reads with MiXCR, giving one entry per CDR3 protein. The data contain about 83,000 distinct CDR3 sequences, 9% to 15% of them seen just once; the ten biggest clones take up over 6.5%. The rearrangement links TRBV6-1 to TRBJ2-5; TRBD1 aligns across 7 bases. This sequence originates from an adult who was a healthcare worker with PCR-confirmed SARS-CoV-2 infection or an uninfected control (not recorded which). The sequenced sample consisted of whole blood. The CDR3 coding sequence is TGTGCCAGCAGTGAATACGGCACAGGGGAGAGTGAGACCCAGTACTTC. Protein product: CASSEYGTGESETQYF.